Listed below are T cell receptor beta chains from one sample, sequenced in a study of T cells in Graves' hyperthyroidism and ophthalmopathy. TCRdb fed the multiplex PCR reads into MiXCR, producing one record per CDR3 protein. The data contain more than 350,000 distinct CDR3 sequences, about 16% of them singletons. Sequencing was done on a sample of blood. These receptor sequences come from a woman aged 55-75 years with Graves' ophthalmopathy. Both conserved end residues are trimmed from each CDR3. The order of the fields is CDR3 protein, clone size, D gene, V gene. The D gene is left open where the match is weak. The size entry is marked missing in some rows and otherwise reads once, few, many or a size class.

cdr3_aa: SASGRGKTYEQY
clone_size: many
d_call: -
v_call: TRBV20-1

cdr3_aa: ASSLSGGGSRYNEQF
clone_size: -
d_call: TRBD2
v_call: TRBV11-2

cdr3_aa: ASSDGGPPYGYT
clone_size: -
d_call: -
v_call: TRBV6-1

cdr3_aa: ASSWGDSTDTQY
clone_size: many
d_call: -
v_call: TRBV12-3/TRBV12-4

cdr3_aa: ASSSYAGNEQY
clone_size: few
d_call: -
v_call: TRBV19

cdr3_aa: AHRGDVLDEQF
clone_size: -
d_call: TRBD2
v_call: TRBV29-1

cdr3_aa: ASSWDISSGANVLT
clone_size: many
d_call: -
v_call: TRBV27

cdr3_aa: ATSDFLTGPDEQF
clone_size: -
d_call: TRBD1
v_call: TRBV24-1

cdr3_aa: ASSKGHKQETQY
clone_size: few
d_call: -
v_call: TRBV12-3/TRBV12-4

cdr3_aa: SAADRGETQY
clone_size: many
d_call: -
v_call: TRBV29-1